This TCR beta chain derives from a study of tumor-infiltrating lymphocytes in oesophageal squamous cell carcinoma. A single record per CDR3 protein comes from TCRdb applying MiXCR to the PCR reads. The sample lists 20,000 or so distinct CDR3 sequences; approximately 34% were seen once. This clonotype was counted between two and nine times. The clonotype was recovered from a female donor with esophageal squamous cell carcinoma. Source material: esophageal tumor tissue.

CDR3 coding DNA: TGCGCCAGCAGCTTGGACAGGGGTGGAGCTGAAGCTTTCTTT. This translates into CASSLDRGGAEAFF. The genes are TRBV5-1 and TRBJ1-1, with 7 bases lining up with TRBD1. The trim removed 0 bases at V and 6 bases at J, leaving 5 bases unmatched. The CDR3 runs 14 residues. Germline CDR1 reads SGHRS; CDR2 reads YFSETQ.